These 8 T cell receptor beta chains share one sample of origin, sequenced in a study of blood T cell repertoires in COVID-19. Here immunoSEQ multiplex PCR was the method, and the copy in TCRdb shows in-frame clones only, minus some. Among about 170,000 clones listed, around four fifths were seen once. Sequencing used peripheral blood. The receptors derive from a woman aged 80 or over with COVID-19, enrolled during active disease.

This chain joins TRBV28 and TRBJ2-7, with 7 bases that match TRBD1. After removal of 8 bases from V and 3 bases from J, the junction contained 10 bases not matched to a gene. Per germline, CDR1 MDHEN and CDR2 SYDVKM. This CDR3 has 14 amino acids. CDR3 loop: CASCVTGSFYEQYF. The CDR3 DNA reads TGTGCCAGCTGCGTGACAGGGTCTTTCTACGAGCAGTACTTC.

The chain carries TRBV28 and TRBJ1-2; a possible D gene is TRBD1 (6 bases). The CDR3 has 13 residues. Per germline, CDR1 MDHEN and CDR2 SYDVKM. V lost 10 bases, J lost 2 bases, and 14 bases lay in between. DNA of the CDR3: TGTGCCACCCTGGGGGCCGACAACTATGGCTACACCTTC. The encoded protein is CATLGADNYGYTF.

The chain uses TRBV28 and TRBJ2-7; 7 bases fit TRBD2. With 6 bases clipped from V and 2 bases from J, the junction kept 16 bases outside the gene matches. The V gene's germline CDR1 is MDHEN and CDR2 SYDVKM. This CDR3 comprises 17 residues. The chain's CDR3 is CASRRWTVAGVPYEQYF. The CDR3 DNA sequence: TGTGCCAGCAGAAGATGGACGGTCGCGGGAGTACCCTACGAGCAGTACTTC.

V and J are TRBV5-4 and TRBJ1-1; D might be TRBD1 (5 bases). Trimming cost V 1 base and J 1 base, with 14 bases left between them. The CDR3 spans 16 residues. The germline V gene encodes CDR1 SGHNT and CDR2 YYREEE (reference sequence). CDR3 bases: TGTGCCAGCAGCTTGCGTTTCGGGGGGACGAACACTGAAGCTTTCTTT. It specifies CASSLRFGGTNTEAFF.

In this sample, this clone turned up a few times. This rearrangement joins TRBV5-1 to TRBJ1-1; D is perhaps TRBD1 (5 bases). The CDR3 loop spans 14 amino acids. Per germline, CDR1 SGHRS and CDR2 YFSETQ. The germline V and J ends were trimmed by 0 bases and 6 bases, with 12 bases remaining between them. The CDR3 DNA follows: TGCGCCAGCAGCTTGGCGGGCCGGGGGGCTGAAGCTTTCTTT. Its protein is CASSLAGRGAEAFF.

This clone appeared once. V is TRBV24-1 and J is TRBJ1-1; 7 nucleotides match TRBD1. This CDR3 has 16 amino acids. The V gene's germline CDR1 is KGHDR and CDR2 SFDVKD. The junction had 6 bases not matched to a gene; V was cut back by 2 bases and J by 1 base. The CDR3 loop reads CATSDWAGQPNTEAFF. The CDR3 region has the DNA TGTGCCACCAGTGATTGGGCGGGACAGCCGAACACTGAAGCTTTCTTT.

The chain carries TRBV6-5 and TRBJ2-4, with TRBD1 matching 8 bases. Germline CDR1 reads MNHEY; CDR2 reads SVGAGI. The CDR3 spans 15 residues. Trimming took 6 bases from V and 8 from J; bases not matched to a gene: 12. The chain's CDR3 is CASSPPGGLGDIQYF. As DNA, the CDR3 is TGTGCCAGCAGCCCCCCAGGGGGCTTGGGGGACATTCAGTACTTC.

J is TRBJ2-3 and V is TRBV5-1, with 8 bases that match TRBD2. J gave up 0 bases and V 4 bases, and 4 bases lay outside the gene matches. This CDR3 comprises 15 residues. CDR1 SGHRS and CDR2 YFSETQ come from the germline V gene. The CDR3 nucleotides read TGCGCCAGCAGCGACTTAGCGGGGAGCACAGATACGCAGTATTTT. Its protein is CASSDLAGSTDTQYF.